The table lists the clone carrying this T cell receptor beta chain with many counts. Its specificity is not known. More than 9.5 ml fresh peripheral blood yielded the PBMCs. This CDR3 spans 17 amino acids. V dropped 3 bases and J dropped 0 bases, with 15 bases sitting between them. Germline V gene lookup returns CDR1 SGHTA and CDR2 FQGNSA. The sample comes from a study of T cells in Graves' hyperthyroidism and ophthalmopathy. Regarding the study as a whole: Most clonotypes expanded in the thyroid (above 0.001) were also present in blood. It was a median about 7.1 months before onset that the model predicted ophthalmopathy. A model using 13 V-J features told ophthalmopathy apart from stable hyperthyroidism.

It was RNA transcripts that yielded the amplified TCR beta CDR3 regions. Using the HTBI primer set, a first-round RT-PCR was run on the TCR CDR3. TCRdb reprocessed the multiplex PCR reads via MiXCR and lists one record per CDR3 protein. In the table there are some 550,000 distinct CDR3 sequences, around 16% of which are singletons. This sequence was found in a woman aged 40 to 50 with Graves' ophthalmopathy. The V and J genes are TRBV7-2 and TRBJ2-1; a possible D gene is TRBD1 (6 bases). The sample comprised blood. CDR3 in DNA: TGTGCCAGCAGCTTGTTGACAGGCCTTTTCTCCTACAATGAGCAGTTCTTC. It yields the protein CASSLLTGLFSYNEQFF.